The clone carrying this TCR beta chain was seen many times. The antigen is undetermined. Trimming took 5 bases from V and 3 from J, leaving 14 bases between them. Germline CDR1 reads SGHRS; CDR2 reads YFSETQ. The CDR3 consists of 14 residues. These data are taken from a study of spatial heterogeneity in lung cancer. Study-wide results and caveats: In blood, ubiquitous expanded tumor TCRs appeared more at resection than follow-up.

Every TCR cDNA molecule bore a unique molecular identifier. Each CDR3 protein is one row after TCRdb ran MiXCR on the 5' RACE reads. Seen here are roughly 20,000 distinct CDR3 sequences, approximately 4.4% observed once, and the top ten hold 6.5% to 9%. As for time point: sample taken at primary tumor resection. No cells were sorted before sequencing. The whole RNA sequenced was extracted from tumor, nontumor lung or frozen PBMC. This rearrangement joins TRBV5-1 to TRBJ1-2; D is possibly TRBD1 (5 bases). The sample in question was PBMCs, obtained at surgery. The clonotype was recovered from a male donor with early-stage non-small cell lung cancer. CDR3 DNA sequence: TGCGCCAGCAGGCCAGGGACGGTGGACTATGGCTACACCTTC. Residues: CASRPGTVDYGYTF.